One sample yielded the 25 T cell receptor beta chains listed below, sequenced in a study of CD8 T cells in ankylosing spondylitis. Using its own MiXCR run on the 5' RACE reads, TCRdb lists one record per CDR3 protein. The table lists under 55,000 distinct CDR3 sequences, approximately 7.4% of them singletons, with about 8.9% in the top ten. The sample was blood, either unsorted or a sorted T cell fraction (not recorded which). The source of these receptors is a female donor with ankylosing spondylitis or in good health (not recorded which).

This clonotype was observed many times. The chain links TRBV6-2 or TRBV6-3 to TRBJ1-2; 7 nucleotides match TRBD1. The V gene end was trimmed by 6 bases and the J gene end by 3 bases; junction bases not matched to a gene: 25. The CDR3 consists of 20 residues. The V gene's germline CDR1 is MNHEY and CDR2 SVGEGT. In nucleotides, the CDR3 is TGTGCCAGCAGCGGCCGGGGCCCGACAGGGAAGGACTATGGCTACTATGGCTACACCTTC. Translated, it gives CASSGRGPTGKDYGYYGYTF.

V gene TRBV5-1 combines with J gene TRBJ1-1; D is possibly TRBD1 (5 bases). Looked up from germline, CDR1 is SGHRS and CDR2 is YFSETQ. The CDR3 extends over 12 amino acids. Trimming took off 0 bases at V and 10 bases at J, with 10 bases between the two ends. CDR3 loop: CASSLVGEGAFF. Written as DNA, the CDR3 is TGCGCCAGCAGCTTGGTGGGGGAAGGAGCTTTCTTT.

This clonotype was counted ten times or more. The chain couples TRBV7-3 to TRBJ1-1; 8 bases fit TRBD1. Germline lookup yields CDR1 SGHTA and CDR2 FQGTGA. Trimming removed 5 bases from V and 3 bases from J; junction bases left unmatched: 8. The length of the CDR3 is 15 residues. The CDR3 bases are TGTGCCAGCAGCCCGGGGGACAGGTGGGACACTGAAGCTTTCTTT. This gives the protein CASSPGDRWDTEAFF.

This clonotype has more than one count but fewer than ten. The chain has TRBV7-6 and TRBJ1-6; 8 positions agree with TRBD1. The CDR3 length is 16 residues. Trimming cost V 5 bases and J 11 bases; bases outside gene matches: 14. The germline gives CDR1 SGHVS, CDR2 FNYEAQ. DNA of the CDR3: TGTGCCAGCAGCCCAGGGGGCCACGTGGCATGGACACCCCTCCACTTT. It specifies CASSPGGHVAWTPLHF.

This clonotype was seen at least ten times. The chain employs TRBV4-2 and TRBJ2-1; D is unclear. Germline V gene sequence: CDR1 LGHNA, CDR2 YNFKEQ. Deletions cut 1 base from V and 7 bases from J, with 20 bases between. The CDR3 extends over 17 amino acids. CDR3 in DNA: TGTGCCAGCAGCCAAGTCTCAGTTGGCCCTCTATGGAATGAGCAGTTCTTC. Translating it yields CASSQVSVGPLWNEQFF.

This clonotype occurred many times. CDR3 nucleotide sequence: TGTGCCAGCAGTTTAAATCAACGCAATGAGCAGTTCTTC. As protein: CASSLNQRNEQFF. The gene calls are TRBV27 and TRBJ2-1; D is unclear. V gave up 2 bases and J gave up 6 bases, with 8 bases separating them. The germline CDR1 and CDR2 sequences are MNHEY and SMNVEV (reference sequence). The CDR3 runs to 13 residues.

V usage is TRBV20-1 and J usage is TRBJ2-5; maybe TRBD2 (7 bases). Per germline, CDR1 DFQATT and CDR2 SNEGSKA (reference sequence). With 6 bases removed from V and 2 bases from J, the gap between germline ends came to 19 bases. The CDR3 contains 15 residues. The CDR3 bases are TGCAGTGCGCAAAAAGGGGGGGGTAGTCAAGAGACCCAGTACTTC. As protein: CSAQKGGGSQETQYF.

On this clonotype itself: An end of the junction differs from the germline gene, which may be a read error. V gene TRBV6-2 or TRBV6-3 combines with J gene TRBJ1-5; no reliable D call. CDR3 length: 15 amino acids. Germline V gene data show CDR1 as MNHEY and CDR2 as SVGEGT. CDR3 sequence (DNA): TGTACCAGCAGTTCCCGTATGCCCATGAATCAGCCCCAGCATTTT. Protein sequence: CTSSSRMPMNQPQHF.

J is TRBJ2-7 and V is TRBV10-3; D is unclear. The germline V gene has CDR1 ENHRY and CDR2 SYGVKD. The CDR3 has 11 residues. V lost 5 bases and J 1 base, leaving 3 bases between the germline ends. DNA of the CDR3: TGTGCCATCAGTAATTCCTACGAGCAGTACGTC. Protein: CAISNSYEQYV.

The V call is TRBV7-2, the J call TRBJ2-2, with D hard to call. V shed 5 bases and J shed 6 bases, with 7 bases lying between them. Germline values: CDR1 SGHTA, CDR2 FQGNSA. CDR3 length: 12 amino acids. CDR3 DNA sequence: TGTGCCAGCAGCCCTCTGGCCGGGGAGCTGTTTTTT. Amino acid sequence: CASSPLAGELFF.

In its sample, this clonotype was seen many times. The chain links TRBV4-1 to TRBJ2-4; D remains ambiguous. This CDR3 spans 16 amino acids. The V gene lost 2 bases and the J gene lost 1 base, with 12 bases spanning the gap. Germline loops: CDR1 MGHRA, CDR2 YSYEKL. The CDR3 is CASSQPNVRAKNIQYF. The CDR3, as DNA: TGCGCCAGCAGCCAACCGAATGTCAGGGCCAAAAACATTCAGTACTTC.

This clonotype was seen ten or more times. The chain employs TRBV28 and TRBJ1-1; TRBD1 is a possible D gene (5 bases). Trimming shortened V by 3 bases and J by 3 bases, and 23 bases separated the two germline ends. Germline CDR1 is MDHEN and CDR2 is SYDVKM. The CDR3 covers 18 residues. CDR3: CASSFPSLSRGKDTEAFF. Here the CDR3 DNA reads TGTGCCAGCAGTTTTCCTTCCCTCTCGAGGGGTAAAGACACTGAAGCTTTCTTT.

This clonotype was detected a few times. The chain links TRBV7-9 to TRBJ2-1, with TRBD2 as a possible D gene (6 bases). Germline V gene sequence: CDR1 SEHNR, CDR2 FQNEAQ (reference sequence). This CDR3 is built from 14 residues. Trimming took off 3 bases at V and 10 bases at J, with 16 bases between the two ends. The CDR3 sequence is CASSFPGLAQEQFF. The CDR3 region has the DNA TGTGCCAGCAGCTTTCCGGGGCTAGCGCAAGAGCAGTTCTTC.

This sequence joins TRBV6-5 and TRBJ1-1, with TRBD1 as a possible D gene (6 bases). The V gene's germline CDR1 is MNHEY and CDR2 SVGAGI. This CDR3 is built from 17 residues. Trimming left V 4 bases short and J 2 bases short, with 20 bases between. For the CDR3, the DNA is TGTGCCAGCAGTTCCCTGGGAGGGGGGGCGCGAAACACTGAAGCTTTCTTT. This encodes CASSSLGGGARNTEAFF.

This rearrangement joins TRBV5-1 to TRBJ1-4; a possible D gene is TRBD1 (6 bases). This CDR3 is 17 amino acids long. The V gene's germline CDR1 is SGHRS and CDR2 YFSETQ. The germline V and J ends were trimmed by 3 bases and 7 bases, with 22 bases remaining between them. The CDR3 spells CASSSPLLQGASEKLFF. The CDR3 coding sequence is TGCGCCAGCAGCTCCCCCCTATTACAGGGCGCCTCTGAAAAACTGTTTTTT.

This clonotype was counted at least ten times. The rearrangement uses TRBV29-1 and TRBJ1-4, with 8 bases matching TRBD1. Looked up from germline, CDR1 is SQVTM and CDR2 is ANQGSEA. V lost 1 base and J lost 10; bases outside the gene matches: 2. CDR3 size: 12 residues. CDR3 protein: CSVEVQGGKLFF. DNA for the CDR3: TGCAGCGTTGAAGTACAGGGGGGAAAACTGTTTTTT.

This clonotype was recorded at least ten times. The chain combines TRBV20-1 with TRBJ1-2; 7 positions agree with TRBD1. The ends lost 6 bases at V and 4 bases at J; junction bases unmatched: 8. The CDR3 spans 13 residues. CDR1 DFQATT and CDR2 SNEGSKA come from the germline V gene (reference sequence). CDR3 loop: CSAPQGVSYGYTF. The CDR3 nucleotides are TGCAGTGCCCCTCAGGGGGTCTCCTATGGCTACACCTTC.

V and J are TRBV6-6 and TRBJ1-2, with no clear D. The CDR3 runs 12 residues. CDR1 and CDR2 (germline): MNHNY, SVGAGI (reference sequence). Trimming took 7 bases from V and 5 from J, leaving 11 bases between them. The CDR3 DNA sequence: TGTGCCAGCACGGCGGCCTCATATGGCTACACCTTC. Amino acids: CASTAASYGYTF.

This clonotype occurred many times. The CDR3 here is CATSYSGGVNTGELFF. CDR3 DNA sequence: TGTGCCACCTCTTATAGCGGGGGAGTTAACACCGGGGAGCTGTTTTTT. This sequence joins TRBV24-1 and TRBJ2-2; 9 bases fit TRBD2. This CDR3 region has 16 residues. With 9 bases clipped from V and 2 bases from J, the junction kept 9 bases outside the gene matches. Germline CDR1 and CDR2: KGHDR and SFDVKD.

This clonotype was seen many times. DNA for the CDR3: TGTGCCAGCAGCCGAAGCAGGACAGCCGAGCAGTACTTC. Protein product: CASSRSRTAEQYF. The V call is TRBV7-2, the J call TRBJ2-7; D may be TRBD1 (6 bases). This CDR3 has 13 amino acids. CDR1 and CDR2 (germline): SGHTA, FQGNSA. The V gene lost 5 bases and the J gene lost 6 bases, with 14 bases spanning the gap.

This clonotype has just a few counts. This chain uses TRBV7-9 with TRBJ2-1, with D perhaps matching TRBD2 (7 bases). The V gene's germline CDR1 is SEHNR and CDR2 FQNEAQ (reference sequence). The CDR3 is 14 residues long. Trimming took off 2 bases at V and 6 bases at J, with 11 bases between the two ends. The CDR3 DNA follows: TGTGCCAGCAGCTTAAGGGGGGGGGCCAATGAGCAGTTCTTC. Translated, it gives CASSLRGGANEQFF.

The CDR3 is CASSGQELDSGNTIYF. In DNA form, the CDR3 reads TGTGCCAGCAGTGGACAGGAACTCGACTCTGGAAACACCATATATTTT. The chain links TRBV12-3 or TRBV12-4 to TRBJ1-3; 7 bases are shared with TRBD1. V trimming: 5 bases; J trimming: 0 bases; junction bases outside the gene matches: 7. The CDR3 sequence is 16 residues long.

This clonotype came up many times. The gene calls are TRBV6-5 and TRBJ2-1; D tentatively reads TRBD1 or TRBD2 (6 bases each). Looked up from germline, CDR1 is MNHEY and CDR2 is SVGAGI. The CDR3 contains 16 residues. V was clipped by 2 bases and J by 4 bases, with 15 bases between them. As DNA, the CDR3 is TGTGCCAGCAGTTACACGGGGGCGGAGTGGTACAATGAGCAGTTCTTC. It is translated as CASSYTGAEWYNEQFF.

This clonotype was found many times. The V and J genes are TRBV20-1 and TRBJ1-6, with D maybe TRBD1 (5 bases). The length of the CDR3 is 16 residues. Germline CDR1 DFQATT, CDR2 SNEGSKA (reference sequence). V was cut by 6 bases and J by 0 bases, with 15 bases left in between. Here the CDR3 DNA reads TGCAGTGCCTCCCTTGAGGGGAGCTCCTATAATTCACCCCTCCACTTT. This encodes CSASLEGSSYNSPLHF.

This clonotype has a count of ten or more. V gene TRBV19 combines with J gene TRBJ2-5; D is ambiguous. The germline V and J ends were trimmed by 5 bases and 0 bases, with 7 bases remaining between them. The CDR3 has 13 amino acids. Germline V lookup: CDR1 LNHDA, CDR2 SQIVND (reference sequence). The chain's CDR3 is CASSGTYQETQYF. DNA of the CDR3: TGTGCCAGTAGTGGCACTTACCAAGAGACCCAGTACTTC.